This T cell receptor beta chain was recorded in a study of shared clonotypes between healthy human individuals. The investigators split CD4+ cells into a CD45RA+ naive subset and a CD45RA-negative memory subset. Whole-study findings and limits: It was the few donors that limited the genetic and exposure-history diversity represented.

CDR1 is SGHVS and CDR2 is FQNEAQ in the germline V gene. The CDR3 contains 14 residues. V was clipped by 1 base and J by 1 base, with 7 bases between them. Authors' methods: For the immunoSEQ data, sequences were junction-only without quality scores, so filtering differed. Only in-frame clones appear in the TCRdb table, and some are missing; sequencing was by immunoSEQ multiplex PCR. The D gene and trimming were derived from the DNA, and the V and J assignments and clone size from that table. The table records about 2.4 million clones, over 85% of them present only once. As concerns this clone: Its antigen is as yet unknown.

This clonotype originated in a man younger than 30 in good health. Some clones in this sample may be carry-over from other donors' samples. Input material: naive CD4+ T cells from PBMCs. The subset here: CD45RA+ positively selected. The chain has TRBV7-8 and TRBJ1-2; D is uncertain. The DNA for the CDR3 is TGTGCCAGCAGCTTAGGTCGGAATAACTATGGCTACACCTTC. Its protein is CASSLGRNNYGYTF.